This T cell receptor (beta chain) originates from a study of cytomegalovirus exposure and HLA in healthy donors. Looked up from germline, CDR1 is LNHDA and CDR2 is SQIVND (reference sequence). This CDR3 region has 14 residues. V was clipped by 3 bases and J by 6 bases, with 14 bases between them. Regarding this clone: Its antigen is as yet unknown.

Study conclusions and caveats: As immune exposure information, only CMV serostatus was available.

PCR amplification relied on 60 Vbeta primers (plus 13 Jbeta primers). Sequencing used immunoSEQ multiplex PCR; TCRdb keeps in-frame clones, though not all of them. The sample records fewer than 200,000 clones, nearly 80% being singletons. V is TRBV19 and J is TRBJ1-2, with D possibly matching TRBD1 (6 bases). The sequencing sample was made of PBMCs. The sequence was obtained from a woman between 45 and 60 years old in good health and CMV-seropositive. CDR3 DNA sequence: TGTGCCAGTAGTATGAGCGGACAGTCAAATGGCTACACCTTC. Protein product: CASSMSGQSNGYTF.